Below, 11 T cell receptor beta chains from the same sample are listed, as sequenced in a study of T cells in localized non-small cell lung cancer. Assay used: immunoSEQ multiplex PCR; TCRdb lists only in-frame clones, some missing. The profile shows around 140,000 clones, around 90% of them singletons. This specimen consisted of peripheral blood, obtained before any cancer treatment. The receptors originated from a female donor over 55 with stage I lung adenocarcinoma.

V usage is TRBV6-5 and J usage is TRBJ2-5; 9 bases align to TRBD1. This CDR3 is built from 13 residues. CDR1 is MNHEY and CDR2 is SVGAGI in the germline V gene. Trimming cost V 8 bases and J 4 bases; bases outside gene matches: 5. The CDR3 loop is CASLMTGGETQYF. The CDR3 DNA is TGTGCCAGCCTCATGACAGGGGGAGAGACCCAGTACTTC.

The sample holds a few counts of this clone. The chain uses TRBV5-1 and TRBJ2-3; 9 bases align to TRBD2. Germline loops: CDR1 SGHRS, CDR2 YFSETQ. This CDR3 has 16 amino acids. V was clipped by 1 base and J by 0 bases; unmatched bases: 3. The CDR3 DNA sequence: TGCGCCAGCAGCTTGTATAGCGGGAGTAGCACAGATACGCAGTATTTT. This sequence encodes CASSLYSGSSTDTQYF.

The chain recombines TRBV5-1 with TRBJ2-2; D is perhaps TRBD2 (5 bases). The CDR3 is 14 amino acids. Per germline, CDR1 SGHRS and CDR2 YFSETQ. Trimming shortened V by 4 bases and J by 5 bases, and 12 bases separated the two germline ends. The CDR3 here is CASSERSGTGELFF. In DNA, the CDR3 is TGCGCCAGCAGCGAAAGAAGCGGTACCGGGGAGCTGTTTTTT.

The chain is built from TRBV10-2 and TRBJ2-5; 8 bases agree with TRBD1. The CDR3 totals 16 residues. Germline trimming cut 0 bases from V and 6 bases from J; bases unmatched to any gene: 9. Germline CDR1 and CDR2: WSHSY and SAAADI. As DNA, the CDR3 is TGCGCCAGCAGTGAGTCGATAAGGACAGGGAGGAAGACCCAGTACTTC. Its protein product is CASSESIRTGRKTQYF.

The chain carries TRBV18 and TRBJ2-7, with 9 bases matching TRBD2. CDR1 KGHSH and CDR2 LQKENI come from the germline V gene. The V segment lost 3 bases and the J segment 5 bases; nucleotides outside the gene matches: 11. This CDR3 contains 16 residues. The CDR3 loop is CASSPLAGVLPDEQYF. The CDR3 DNA sequence: TGTGCCAGCTCACCTTTAGCGGGAGTCTTACCGGACGAGCAGTACTTC.

J is TRBJ1-4 and V is TRBV5-8; TRBD1 matches at 7 bases. Per germline, CDR1 SGHTS and CDR2 YDEGEE. J lost 0 bases, V lost 4 bases, and 9 bases had no gene match. The CDR3 is 17 residues long. CDR3 region: CASSRKDRAATNEKLFF. For the CDR3, the DNA is TGTGCCAGCAGCCGAAAAGACAGGGCTGCAACTAATGAAAAACTGTTTTTT. The variable domain in full, completed from reference TRBV5-8 and TRBJ1-4, reads EAGVTQSPTHLIKTRGQQATLRCSPISGHTSVYWYQQALGLGLQFLLWYDEGEERNRGNFPPRFSGRQFPNYSSELNVNALELEDSALYLCASSRKDRAATNEKLFFGSGTQLSVL.

V usage is TRBV29-1 and J usage is TRBJ2-4, with 8 bases that match TRBD2. V shed 4 bases, J shed 6 bases, and the junction held 11 bases outside the gene matches. Germline values: CDR1 SQVTM, CDR2 ANQGSEA. This CDR3 spans 15 amino acids. CDR3 amino acids: CSVGGLAESGNIQYF. Here the CDR3 DNA reads TGCAGCGTTGGCGGACTAGCCGAATCCGGAAACATTCAGTACTTC.

CDR3 protein: CASTEAMNTEAFF. In nucleotides, the CDR3 is TGTGCCAGTACTGAGGCTATGAACACTGAAGCTTTCTTT. The rearrangement uses TRBV19 and TRBJ1-1; no reliable D call. CDR3 length equals 13 residues. CDR1 LNHDA and CDR2 SQIVND come from the germline V gene (reference sequence). V lost 7 bases and J 0 bases, leaving 9 bases between the germline ends.

The chain couples TRBV12-5 to TRBJ2-3; D might be TRBD1 or TRBD2, each matching 5 bases. The CDR3 is 15 residues long. The germline CDR1 and CDR2 sequences are LGHNT and FRNRAP. The ends were cut back, 4 bases at V and 2 bases at J, with 13 bases in the middle. CDR3 in amino acids: CASGYSTGPTDTQYF. CDR3 nucleotide sequence: TGTGCTAGTGGTTACTCGACGGGACCCACAGATACGCAGTATTTT.

The chain couples TRBV11-2 to TRBJ1-1, with unresolved D. This CDR3 has 12 residues. V was pared by 2 bases and J by 5 bases, with 6 bases between. Per germline, CDR1 SGHAT and CDR2 FQNNGV. CDR3 sequence reads: CASSLTGTEAFF. The CDR3 DNA sequence: TGTGCCAGCAGCTTAACTGGGACTGAAGCTTTCTTT.

This clone has a handful of counts. CDR3 DNA sequence: TGTGCCAGCATGCGGGGGACGACGAATGAGCAGTTCTTC. Translated, it gives CASMRGTTNEQFF. This sequence joins TRBV6-5 and TRBJ2-1; 7 nucleotides line up with TRBD2. J gave up 7 bases and V 7 bases, and 7 bases lay outside the gene matches. Germline CDR1 and CDR2: MNHEY and SVGAGI. This CDR3 is 13 amino acids long.